Listed here are 15 T cell receptor beta chains from one sample, sequenced in a study of blood T cell repertoires in COVID-19. Profiling relied on immunoSEQ multiplex PCR, and the TCRdb table lists in-frame clones only, not all of them. The table shows some 250,000 clones, with about 73% occurring only once. The sample comprised peripheral blood. The origin of the receptors is a woman aged 80 or over with acute or convalescent COVID-19.

V is TRBV3-1 (or the pseudogene TRBV3-2) and J is TRBJ1-2; D unclear. Per the germline V gene, CDR1 is LGHDT and CDR2 is YNNKEL (reference sequence). The V end was cut by 1 base, the J end by 4 bases, with 10 bases between. The CDR3 extends over 14 amino acids. CDR3 bases: TGTGCCAGCAGCCAAGGCTTCGCAGGCTATGGCTACACCTTC. Protein sequence: CASSQGFAGYGYTF.

The genes are TRBV7-8 and TRBJ2-1; TRBD1 matches 8 bases. Germline trimming cut 4 bases from V and 13 bases from J; bases unmatched to any gene: 12. The germline V gene encodes CDR1 SGHVS and CDR2 FQNEAQ. The length of the CDR3 is 14 residues. The chain's CDR3 is CASSSRRDRTVQFF. CDR3 nucleotides: TGTGCCAGCAGCTCCCGGCGGGACAGGACGGTACAGTTCTTC.

This chain connects TRBV10-3 to TRBJ1-6; TRBD1 is a possible D gene (5 bases). Deletions cut 9 bases from V and 8 bases from J, with 14 bases between. The CDR3 is made up of 13 amino acids. Germline-derived CDR1 and CDR2 are ENHRY and SYGVKD. The CDR3 sequence: CAIRFDRDSPLHF. In nucleotides, the CDR3 is TGTGCCATTCGGTTTGACAGAGATTCACCCCTCCACTTT.

This clone was observed a handful of times. This CDR3 is CASSLSGWDTQYF. DNA of the CDR3: TGCGCCAGCAGCTTATCGGGGTGGGATACGCAGTATTTT. The rearrangement joins TRBV5-1 to TRBJ2-3; a possible D gene is TRBD2 (5 bases). Germline CDR1 is SGHRS and CDR2 is YFSETQ. The CDR3 is 13 residues long. The germline V and J ends were trimmed by 2 bases and 6 bases, with 10 bases remaining between them.

The V gene is TRBV7-9, the J gene TRBJ1-1, with a tentative D call TRBD1 (5 bases). Germline CDR1 SEHNR, CDR2 FQNEAQ (reference sequence). The CDR3 consists of 15 residues. Trimming shortened V by 4 bases and J by 1 base, and 13 bases separated the two germline ends. The CDR3 reads CASSSQPTGNTEAFF. CDR3 nucleotides: TGTGCCAGCAGCTCCCAACCTACAGGGAACACTGAAGCTTTCTTT.

The chain joins TRBV6-5 to TRBJ1-2; D not certain. Germline V CDR1 and CDR2: MNHEY, SVGAGI. Trimming left V 10 bases short and J 0 bases short, with 9 bases between. This CDR3 is built from 12 residues. DNA of the CDR3: TGTGCCACCCGAGAATCTAACTATGGCTACACCTTC. It is translated as CATRESNYGYTF.

The chain couples TRBV29-1 to TRBJ2-4, with D possibly matching TRBD2 (6 bases). V lost 3 bases, J lost 3 bases, and 6 bases lay in between. The CDR3 runs 12 residues. CDR1 and CDR2 from the germline V gene are SQVTM and ANQGSEA. The CDR3 reads CSVERGKNIQYF. In DNA form, the CDR3 reads TGCAGCGTTGAGCGGGGCAAAAACATTCAGTACTTC. The entire variable domain, with the rest obtained from reference TRBV29-1 and TRBJ2-4, is as follows: SAVISQKPSRDICQRGTSLTIQCQVDSQVTMMFWYRQQPGQSLTLIATANQGSEATYESGFVIDKFPISRPNLTFSTLTVSNMSPEDSSIYLCSVERGKNIQYFGAGTRLSVL.

The chain combines TRBV10-3 with TRBJ2-1; possibly TRBD1 for D (6 bases). The CDR3 extends over 13 amino acids. V gave up 6 bases and J gave up 0 bases, with 6 bases separating them. CDR1 is ENHRY, CDR2 SYGVKD, per germline. As DNA, the CDR3 is TGTGCCATCAGGACAGGCTCCTACAATGAGCAGTTCTTC. Its translation is CAIRTGSYNEQFF.

The gene calls are TRBV6-5 and TRBJ1-1; 7 bases agree with TRBD1. This CDR3 is built from 14 residues. Germline trimming cut 8 bases from V and 5 bases from J; bases unmatched to any gene: 11. Germline V gene lookup returns CDR1 MNHEY and CDR2 SVGAGI. CDR3 DNA: TGTGCCAGCGCCACGGGACAGTCGAAAACTGAAGCTTTCTTT. Translated, it gives CASATGQSKTEAFF.

The rearrangement joins TRBV29-1 to TRBJ2-2, with D maybe TRBD1 (5 bases). CDR1 SQVTM and CDR2 ANQGSEA come from the germline V gene. CDR3 length: 13 amino acids. Trimming removed 2 bases at V and 5 bases at J, with 9 bases between. The CDR3 bases are TGCAGCGTTGAATCTCAGGGAACCGGGGAGCTGTTTTTT. Protein: CSVESQGTGELFF.

This clone was detected a few times. The genes are TRBV21-1 and TRBJ2-2; the D call TRBD2 from the table was never checked on the DNA. TRBV21-1 is a listed pseudogene. This CDR3 is 16 amino acids long. CDR3 nucleotides: TGTGCCAGCAGCAGCCGGACTAGCGAAAACACCGGGGAGCTGTTTTTT. Encoded protein: CASSSRTSENTGELFF.

This clone was counted only a few times. The gene calls are TRBV7-9 and TRBJ1-2; TRBD1 aligns across 7 bases. V dropped 5 bases and J dropped 0; count of bases not matched to a gene: 6. Germline-derived CDR1 and CDR2 are SEHNR and FQNEAQ (reference sequence). The CDR3 has 15 amino acids. CDR3 DNA sequence: TGTGCCAGCAGCCATCAAGGGACAGCTAACTATGGCTACACCTTC. It codes for CASSHQGTANYGYTF.

The genes are TRBV7-2 and TRBJ1-1; TRBD1 agrees at 9 bases. In germline, CDR1 is SGHTA, CDR2 FQGNSA. The CDR3 consists of 14 residues. Trimming took 5 bases from V and 6 from J; bases not matched to a gene: 7. The CDR3 here is CASSTTGGAAEAFF. For the CDR3, the DNA is TGTGCCAGCAGCACGACAGGGGGGGCGGCTGAAGCTTTCTTT.

V usage is TRBV25-1 and J usage is TRBJ1-1, with 9 bases aligning to TRBD1. The V gene's germline CDR1 is MGHDK and CDR2 SYGVNS. V shed 2 bases and J 8 bases; nucleotides not matched to a gene: 3. The CDR3 consists of 13 residues. The CDR3 reads CASSETGGTEAFF. The CDR3 region has the DNA TGTGCCAGCAGTGAAACAGGGGGCACCGAAGCTTTCTTT.

The chain has TRBV2 and TRBJ2-7, with a weak D call TRBD2 (6 bases). The V end lost 3 bases, the J end lost 4 bases, and 13 bases lay between the germline ends. The CDR3 sequence is 14 residues long. Germline V gene lookup returns CDR1 SNHLY and CDR2 FYNNEI. The CDR3 sequence is CASSDHGGSYEQYF. For the CDR3, the DNA is TGTGCCAGCAGTGATCATGGAGGGTCTTACGAGCAGTACTTC.